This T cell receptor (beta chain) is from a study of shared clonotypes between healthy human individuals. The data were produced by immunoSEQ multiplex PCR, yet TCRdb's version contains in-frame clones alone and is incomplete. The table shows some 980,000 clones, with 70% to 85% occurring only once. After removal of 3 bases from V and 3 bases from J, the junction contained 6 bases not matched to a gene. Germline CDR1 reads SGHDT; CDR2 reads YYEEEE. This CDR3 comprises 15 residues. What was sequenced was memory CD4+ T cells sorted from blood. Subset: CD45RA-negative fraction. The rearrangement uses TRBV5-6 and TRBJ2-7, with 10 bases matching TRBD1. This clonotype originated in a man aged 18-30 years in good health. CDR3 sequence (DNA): TGTGCCAGCAGCTCACTAGGGGACAGGGGCTACGAGCAGTACTTC. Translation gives CASSSLGDRGYEQYF.